This TCR beta chain comes out of a study of blood T cell repertoires in COVID-19. Study context: Italy, Spain and the United States were the sources of the convalescent and acute COVID-19 samples. The cDNA or gDNA used as material had been derived from T cells, B-cell-depleted T cells, or PBMCs.

The CDR3 covers 14 residues. The V gene lost 4 bases and the J gene lost 8 bases, with 12 bases spanning the gap. CDR1 and CDR2 (germline): SNHLY, FYNNEI. Cohort 3 donors counted as recovered after two negative PCRs, clearance, or resolved symptoms. The authors' processing: How many nucleated cells were present was estimated from reference gene primer amplification. Generated by immunoSEQ multiplex PCR, the TCRdb table keeps only in-frame clones and is missing some. V and J calls and clone size are those listed in that table; D and trimming were worked out from the DNA. This table has about 310,000 clones, about 87% appearing once.

The chain uses TRBV2 and TRBJ1-6; D unresolved. Sample: PBMCs or T cells enriched from blood (not recorded which). This receptor was obtained from a woman aged 18-29 years who had recovered from COVID-19. The CDR3 bases are TGTGCCAGCAGTGGTGGCGGGGATTATTCACCCCTCCACTTT. Translation gives CASSGGGDYSPLHF.